This entry describes one TCR beta chain. Antigen unknown. V was cut by 7 bases and J by 6 bases, with 9 bases left in between. This CDR3 is built from 11 residues. Germline CDR1 and CDR2: SQVTM and ANQGSEA. The entry originates in a study of shared clonotypes between healthy human individuals. Study-level points and caveats: Donor scarcity curtailed the genetic and exposure-history diversity represented herein. Non-shared clonotypes showed lower generation probabilities than clonotypes common to all four donors.

Once extracted for a subset, genomic DNA was divided evenly among several immunoSEQ plates. This table comes from immunoSEQ multiplex PCR, and its TCRdb copy is limited to in-frame clones, with some not included. This sample has nearly 1,000,000 clones, with over 60% found just once. Into CD45RA+ naive and CD45RA-negative memory subsets, the CD4+ cells were split. Material for sequencing was memory CD4+ T cells sorted from blood. Described subset: CD45RA-negative fraction. This chain joins TRBV29-1 and TRBJ2-2; D perhaps matches TRBD1 (6 bases). This receptor was identified in a man younger than 30 in good health. Written as DNA, the CDR3 is TGCAGCGGGAAGGGGGCCGGGGAGCTGTTTTTT. This encodes CSGKGAGELFF.